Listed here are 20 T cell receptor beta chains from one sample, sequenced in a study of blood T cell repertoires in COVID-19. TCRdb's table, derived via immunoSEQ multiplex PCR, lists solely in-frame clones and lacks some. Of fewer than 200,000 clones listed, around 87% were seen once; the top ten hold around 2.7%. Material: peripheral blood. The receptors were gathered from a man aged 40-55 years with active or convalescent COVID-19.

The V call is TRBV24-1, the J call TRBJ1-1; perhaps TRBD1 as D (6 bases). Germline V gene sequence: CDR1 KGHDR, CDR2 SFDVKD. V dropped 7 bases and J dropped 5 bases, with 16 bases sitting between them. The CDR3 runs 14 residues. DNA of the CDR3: TGTGCCACCAGAGCTCGGGGGGCGAGGACTGAAGCTTTCTTT. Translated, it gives CATRARGARTEAFF.

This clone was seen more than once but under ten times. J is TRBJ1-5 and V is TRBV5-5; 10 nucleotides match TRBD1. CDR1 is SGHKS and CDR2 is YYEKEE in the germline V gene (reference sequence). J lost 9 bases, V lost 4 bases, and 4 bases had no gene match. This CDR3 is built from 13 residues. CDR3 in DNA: TGTGCCAGCAGCGCGACAGGGGGCCCGCCCCAGCATTTT. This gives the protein CASSATGGPPQHF.

DNA of the CDR3: TGTGCCAGCAGTTTTGGCCAGAATAATGAAAAACTGTTTTTT. Its translation: CASSFGQNNEKLFF. The chain uses TRBV28 and TRBJ1-4, with no clear D. This CDR3 spans 14 amino acids. From germline, CDR1 is MDHEN and CDR2 SYDVKM. Trimming removed 3 bases from V and 4 bases from J, with 9 bases in between.

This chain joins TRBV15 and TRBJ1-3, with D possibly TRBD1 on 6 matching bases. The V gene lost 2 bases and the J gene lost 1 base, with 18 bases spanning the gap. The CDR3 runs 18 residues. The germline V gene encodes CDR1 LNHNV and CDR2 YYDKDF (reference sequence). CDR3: CATSRLTGPAGSGNTIYF. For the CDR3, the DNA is TGTGCCACCAGCAGACTGACAGGTCCAGCAGGGTCTGGAAACACCATATATTTT.

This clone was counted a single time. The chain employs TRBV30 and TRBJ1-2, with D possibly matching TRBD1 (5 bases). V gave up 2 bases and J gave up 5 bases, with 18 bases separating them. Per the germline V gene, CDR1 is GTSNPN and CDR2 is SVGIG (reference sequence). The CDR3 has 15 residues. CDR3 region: CAWSSMEGRGYGYTF. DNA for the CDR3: TGTGCCTGGAGTTCCATGGAGGGACGCGGGTATGGCTACACCTTC.

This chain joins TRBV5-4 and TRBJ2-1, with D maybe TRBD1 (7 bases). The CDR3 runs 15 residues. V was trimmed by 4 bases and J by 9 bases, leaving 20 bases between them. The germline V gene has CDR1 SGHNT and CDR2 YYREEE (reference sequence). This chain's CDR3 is CASSPGDSGRAEQFF. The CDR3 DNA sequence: TGTGCCAGCAGCCCGGGGGACAGCGGTCGTGCTGAGCAGTTCTTC.

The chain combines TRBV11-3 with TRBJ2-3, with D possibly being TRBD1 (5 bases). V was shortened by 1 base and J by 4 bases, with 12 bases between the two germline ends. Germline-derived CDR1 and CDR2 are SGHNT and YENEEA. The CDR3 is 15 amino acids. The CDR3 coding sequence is TGTGCCAGCAGCTTAGGGCAGGGTGGAGCAGATACGCAGTATTTT. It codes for CASSLGQGGADTQYF.

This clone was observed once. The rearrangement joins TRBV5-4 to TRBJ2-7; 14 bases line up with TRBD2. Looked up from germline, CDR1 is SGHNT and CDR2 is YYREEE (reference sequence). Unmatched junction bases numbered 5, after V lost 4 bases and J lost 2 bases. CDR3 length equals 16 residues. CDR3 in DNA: TGTGCCAGCAGCCCTCTGACTAGCGGGGGGGCCTACGAGCAGTACTTC. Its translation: CASSPLTSGGAYEQYF.

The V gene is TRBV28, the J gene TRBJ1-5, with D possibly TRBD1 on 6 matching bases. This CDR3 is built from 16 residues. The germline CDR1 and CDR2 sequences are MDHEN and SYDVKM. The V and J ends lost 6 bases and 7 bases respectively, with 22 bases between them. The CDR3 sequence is CASRDQQGLRTQPQHF. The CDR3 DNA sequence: TGTGCCAGCAGAGACCAACAGGGACTAAGGACCCAGCCCCAGCATTTT. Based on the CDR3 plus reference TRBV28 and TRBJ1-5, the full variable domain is DVKVTQSSRYLVKRTGEKVFLECVQDMDHENMFWYRQDPGLGLRLIYFSYDVKMKEKGDIPEGYSVSREKKERFSLILESASTNQTSMYLCASRDQQGLRTQPQHFGDGTRLSIL.

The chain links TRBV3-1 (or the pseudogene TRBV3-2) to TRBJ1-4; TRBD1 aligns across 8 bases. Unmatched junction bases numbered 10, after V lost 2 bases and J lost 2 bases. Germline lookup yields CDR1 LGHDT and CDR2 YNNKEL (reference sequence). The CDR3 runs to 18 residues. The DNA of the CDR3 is TGTGCCAGCAGCCAATCGAGGACAGGGCGGGACACTAATGAAAAACTGTTTTTT. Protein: CASSQSRTGRDTNEKLFF.

Written as DNA, the CDR3 is TGTGCCAGCAGGCGCTACAATGAGCAGTTCTTC. Its protein product is CASRRYNEQFF. J is TRBJ2-1 and V is TRBV27; D unresolved. Trimming stripped 6 bases from V and 3 bases from J, with 3 bases between. The germline gives CDR1 MNHEY, CDR2 SMNVEV (reference sequence). CDR3 length equals 11 residues.

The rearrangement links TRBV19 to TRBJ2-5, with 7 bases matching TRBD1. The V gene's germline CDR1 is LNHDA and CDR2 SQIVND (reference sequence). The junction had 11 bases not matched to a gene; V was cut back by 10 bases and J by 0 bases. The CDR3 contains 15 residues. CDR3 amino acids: CATKSTGWNQETQYF. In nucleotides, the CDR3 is TGTGCCACCAAATCGACAGGGTGGAACCAAGAGACCCAGTACTTC.

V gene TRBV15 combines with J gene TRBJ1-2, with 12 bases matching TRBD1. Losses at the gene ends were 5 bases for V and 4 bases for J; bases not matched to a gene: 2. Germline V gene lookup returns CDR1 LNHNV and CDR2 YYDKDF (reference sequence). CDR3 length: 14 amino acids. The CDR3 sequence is CATSGTGGPYGYTF. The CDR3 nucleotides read TGTGCCACCAGCGGGACAGGGGGCCCCTATGGCTACACCTTC. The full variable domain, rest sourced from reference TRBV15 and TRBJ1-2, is DAMVIQNPRYQVTQFGKPVTLSCSQTLNHNVMYWYQQKSSQAPKLLFHYYDKDFNNEADTPDNFQSRRPNTSFCFLDIRSPGLGDTAMYLCATSGTGGPYGYTFGSGTRLTVV.

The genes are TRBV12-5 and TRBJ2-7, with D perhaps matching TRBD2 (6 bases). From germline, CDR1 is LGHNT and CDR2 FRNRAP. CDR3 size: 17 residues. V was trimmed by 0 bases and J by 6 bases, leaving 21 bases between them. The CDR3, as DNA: TGTGCTAGTGGTTTGGTGGGCGGCGGGGAGAGAATGAGCGAGCAGTACTTC. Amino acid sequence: CASGLVGGGERMSEQYF.

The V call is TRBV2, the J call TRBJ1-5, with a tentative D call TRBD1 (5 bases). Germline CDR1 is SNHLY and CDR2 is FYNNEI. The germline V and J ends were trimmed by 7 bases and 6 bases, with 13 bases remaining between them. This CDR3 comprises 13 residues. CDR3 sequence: CASMAGMSQPQHF. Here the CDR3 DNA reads TGTGCCAGCATGGCAGGGATGAGTCAGCCCCAGCATTTT.

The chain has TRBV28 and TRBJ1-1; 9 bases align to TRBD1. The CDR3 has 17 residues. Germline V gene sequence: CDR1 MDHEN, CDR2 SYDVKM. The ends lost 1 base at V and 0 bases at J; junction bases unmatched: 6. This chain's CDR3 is CASSLFGQGNLNTEAFF. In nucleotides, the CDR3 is TGTGCCAGCAGTTTATTCGGACAGGGGAATTTGAACACTGAAGCTTTCTTT.

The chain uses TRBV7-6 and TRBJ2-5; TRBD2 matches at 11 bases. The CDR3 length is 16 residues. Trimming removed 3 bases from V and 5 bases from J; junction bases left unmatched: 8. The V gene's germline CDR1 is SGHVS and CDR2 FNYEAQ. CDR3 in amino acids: CASSFSTSGGGETQYF. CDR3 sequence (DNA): TGTGCCAGCAGCTTCTCAACTAGCGGGGGTGGGGAGACCCAGTACTTC.

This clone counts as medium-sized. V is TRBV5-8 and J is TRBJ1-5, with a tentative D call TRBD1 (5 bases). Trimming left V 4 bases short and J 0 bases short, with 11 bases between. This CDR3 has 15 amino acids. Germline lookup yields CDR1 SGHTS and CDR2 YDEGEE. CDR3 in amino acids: CASSPQGYSNQPQHF. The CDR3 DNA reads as TGTGCCAGCAGCCCCCAGGGTTATAGCAATCAGCCCCAGCATTTT.

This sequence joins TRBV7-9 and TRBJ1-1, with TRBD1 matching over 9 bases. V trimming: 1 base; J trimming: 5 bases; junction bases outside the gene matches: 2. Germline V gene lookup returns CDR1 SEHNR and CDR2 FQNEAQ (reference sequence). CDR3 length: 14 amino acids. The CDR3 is CASSLDRGQTEAFF. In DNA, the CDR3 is TGTGCCAGCAGCTTAGACAGGGGGCAGACTGAAGCTTTCTTT.

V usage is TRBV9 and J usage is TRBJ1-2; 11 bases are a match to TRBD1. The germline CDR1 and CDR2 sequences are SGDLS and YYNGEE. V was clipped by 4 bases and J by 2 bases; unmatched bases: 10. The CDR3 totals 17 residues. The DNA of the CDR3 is TGTGCCAGCAGCCCCCCACCCGGGACAGGGGGGAACTATGGCTACACCTTC. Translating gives CASSPPPGTGGNYGYTF.